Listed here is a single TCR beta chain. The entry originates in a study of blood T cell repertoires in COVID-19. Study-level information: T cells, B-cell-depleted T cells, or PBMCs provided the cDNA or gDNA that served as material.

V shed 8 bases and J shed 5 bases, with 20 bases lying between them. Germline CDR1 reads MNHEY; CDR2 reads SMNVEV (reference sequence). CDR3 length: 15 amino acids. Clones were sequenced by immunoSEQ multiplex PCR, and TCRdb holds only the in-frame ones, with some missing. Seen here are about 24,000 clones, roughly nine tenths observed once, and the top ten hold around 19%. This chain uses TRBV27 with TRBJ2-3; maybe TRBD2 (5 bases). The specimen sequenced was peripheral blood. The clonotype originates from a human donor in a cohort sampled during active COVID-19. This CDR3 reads CASGPRASLGDTQYF. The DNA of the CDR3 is TGTGCCAGCGGGCCGCGGGCTAGCCTCGGAGATACGCAGTATTTT.